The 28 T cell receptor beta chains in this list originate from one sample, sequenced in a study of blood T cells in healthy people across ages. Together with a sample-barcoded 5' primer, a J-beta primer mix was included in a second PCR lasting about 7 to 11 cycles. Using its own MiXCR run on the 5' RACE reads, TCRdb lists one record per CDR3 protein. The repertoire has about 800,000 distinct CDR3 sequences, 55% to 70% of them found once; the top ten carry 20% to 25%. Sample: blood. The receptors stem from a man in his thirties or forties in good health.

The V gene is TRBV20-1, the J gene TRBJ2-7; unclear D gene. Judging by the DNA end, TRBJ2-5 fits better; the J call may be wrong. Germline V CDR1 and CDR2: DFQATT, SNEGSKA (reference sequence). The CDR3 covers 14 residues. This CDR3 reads CSARDLIGLETQYF. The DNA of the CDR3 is TGCAGTGCTAGAGATCTAATAGGGTTGGAGACCCAGTACTTC.

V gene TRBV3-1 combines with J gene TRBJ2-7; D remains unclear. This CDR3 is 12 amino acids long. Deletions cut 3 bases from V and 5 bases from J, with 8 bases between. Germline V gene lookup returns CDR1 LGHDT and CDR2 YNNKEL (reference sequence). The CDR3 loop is CASSQFPNEQYF. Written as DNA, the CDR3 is TGTGCCAGCAGCCAGTTCCCCAACGAGCAGTACTTC.

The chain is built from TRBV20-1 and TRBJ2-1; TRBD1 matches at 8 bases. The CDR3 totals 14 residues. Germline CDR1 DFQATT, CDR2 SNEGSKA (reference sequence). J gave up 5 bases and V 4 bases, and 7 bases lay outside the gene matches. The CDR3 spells CSANKDRVDNEQFF. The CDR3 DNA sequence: TGCAGTGCTAACAAGGACAGGGTTGACAATGAGCAGTTCTTC.

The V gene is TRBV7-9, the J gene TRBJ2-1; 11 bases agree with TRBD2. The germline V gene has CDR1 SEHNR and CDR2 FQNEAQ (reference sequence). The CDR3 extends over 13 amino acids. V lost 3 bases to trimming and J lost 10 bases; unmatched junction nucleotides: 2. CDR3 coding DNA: TGTGCCAGCAGCTTCACTAGCGGGGGAGAGCAGTTCTTC. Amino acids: CASSFTSGGEQFF.

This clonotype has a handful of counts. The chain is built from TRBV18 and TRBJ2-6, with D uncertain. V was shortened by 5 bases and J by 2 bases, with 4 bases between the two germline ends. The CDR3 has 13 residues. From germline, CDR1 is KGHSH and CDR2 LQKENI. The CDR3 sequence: CASSEAGANVLTF. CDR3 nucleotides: TGTGCCAGCTCAGAAGCTGGGGCCAACGTCCTGACTTTC.

Written as DNA, the CDR3 is TGTGCCATCAGTGAGTCGACGGGGGGAACCTACAATGAGCAGTTCTTC. It specifies CAISESTGGTYNEQFF. The V and J genes are TRBV10-3 and TRBJ2-1; TRBD2 matches at 7 bases. The CDR3 covers 16 residues. V dropped 0 bases and J dropped 2; count of bases not matched to a gene: 4. The germline V gene encodes CDR1 ENHRY and CDR2 SYGVKD.

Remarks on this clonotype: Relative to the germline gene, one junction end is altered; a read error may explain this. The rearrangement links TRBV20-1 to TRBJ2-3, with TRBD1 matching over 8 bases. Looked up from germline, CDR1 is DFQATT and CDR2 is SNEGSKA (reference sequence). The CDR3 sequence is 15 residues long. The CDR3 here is CSARGAGTGTETQYF. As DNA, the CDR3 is TGCAGTGCTAGAGGAGCCGGGACAGGCACAGAGACGCAGTATTTT.

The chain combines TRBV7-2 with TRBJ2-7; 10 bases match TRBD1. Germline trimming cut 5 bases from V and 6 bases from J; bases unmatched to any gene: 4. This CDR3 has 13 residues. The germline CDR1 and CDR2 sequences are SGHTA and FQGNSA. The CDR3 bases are TGTGCCAGCAGCGTGACAGGGGGCCGCGAGCAGTACTTC. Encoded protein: CASSVTGGREQYF.

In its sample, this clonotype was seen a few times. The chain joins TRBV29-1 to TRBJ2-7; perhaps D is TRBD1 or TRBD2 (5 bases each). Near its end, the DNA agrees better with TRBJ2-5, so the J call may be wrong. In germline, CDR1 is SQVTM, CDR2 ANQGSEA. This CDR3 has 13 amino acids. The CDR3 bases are TGCAGCGTTTCGGGACCTACGGAGGAGACCCAGTACTTC. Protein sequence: CSVSGPTEETQYF.

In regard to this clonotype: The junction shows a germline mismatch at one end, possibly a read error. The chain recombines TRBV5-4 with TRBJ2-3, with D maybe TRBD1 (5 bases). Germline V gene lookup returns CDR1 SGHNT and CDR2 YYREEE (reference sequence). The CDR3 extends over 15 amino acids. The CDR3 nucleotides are TGTGCCGGCAGCTTGCAGGGCCGCAGCACAGATACGCAGTATTTT. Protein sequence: CAGSLQGRSTDTQYF.

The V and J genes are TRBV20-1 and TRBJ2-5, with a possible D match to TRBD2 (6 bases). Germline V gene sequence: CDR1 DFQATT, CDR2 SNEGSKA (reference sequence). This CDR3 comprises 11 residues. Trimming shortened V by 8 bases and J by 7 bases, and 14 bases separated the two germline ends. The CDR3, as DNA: TGCAGTCATGACCGAGCGGGGACCCAGTACTTC. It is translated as CSHDRAGTQYF.

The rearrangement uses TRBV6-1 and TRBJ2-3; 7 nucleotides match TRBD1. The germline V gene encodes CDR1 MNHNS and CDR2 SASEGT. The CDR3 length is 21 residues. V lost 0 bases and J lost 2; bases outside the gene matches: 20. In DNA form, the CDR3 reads TGTGCCAGCAGTGAAGCGACACTCTCCCCTCGGGACAGATTCGACACAGATACGCAGTATTTT. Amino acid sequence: CASSEATLSPRDRFDTDTQYF.

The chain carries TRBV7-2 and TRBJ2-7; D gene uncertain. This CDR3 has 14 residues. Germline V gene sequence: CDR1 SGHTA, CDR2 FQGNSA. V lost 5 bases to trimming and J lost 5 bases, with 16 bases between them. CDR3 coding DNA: TGTGCCAGCAGCGTGACGATCTACCACCACGAGCAGTACTTC. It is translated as CASSVTIYHHEQYF.

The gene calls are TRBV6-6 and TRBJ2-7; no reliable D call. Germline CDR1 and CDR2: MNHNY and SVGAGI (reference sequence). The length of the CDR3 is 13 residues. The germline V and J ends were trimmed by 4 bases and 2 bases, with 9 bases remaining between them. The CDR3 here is CASSLLYAYEQYF. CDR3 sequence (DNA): TGTGCCAGCAGTTTGCTTTACGCCTACGAGCAGTACTTC.

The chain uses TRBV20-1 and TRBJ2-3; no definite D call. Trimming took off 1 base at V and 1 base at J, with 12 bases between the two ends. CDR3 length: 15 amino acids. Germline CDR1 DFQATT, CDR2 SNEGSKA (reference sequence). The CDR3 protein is CSARVYRGGTDTQYF. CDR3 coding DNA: TGCAGTGCTAGAGTTTATCGTGGGGGCACAGATACGCAGTATTTT.

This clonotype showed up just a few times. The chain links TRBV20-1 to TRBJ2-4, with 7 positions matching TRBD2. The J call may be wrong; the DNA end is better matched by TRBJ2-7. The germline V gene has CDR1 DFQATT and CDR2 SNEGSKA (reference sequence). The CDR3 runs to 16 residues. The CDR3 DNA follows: TGCAGTGCTAGAGACCTCGATTGGGGGGGATCGGGCGAGCAGTACTTC. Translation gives CSARDLDWGGSGEQYF.

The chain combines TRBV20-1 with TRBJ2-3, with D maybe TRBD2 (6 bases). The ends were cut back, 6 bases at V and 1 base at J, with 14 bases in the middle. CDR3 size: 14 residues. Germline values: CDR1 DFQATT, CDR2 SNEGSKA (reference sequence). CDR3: CSAPSGQGTDTQYF. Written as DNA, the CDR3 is TGCAGTGCACCGAGCGGGCAAGGCACAGATACGCAGTATTTT.

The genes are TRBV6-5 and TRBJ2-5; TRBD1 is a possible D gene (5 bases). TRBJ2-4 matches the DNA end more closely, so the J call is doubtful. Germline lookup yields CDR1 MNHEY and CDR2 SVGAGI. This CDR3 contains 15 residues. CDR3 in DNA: TGTGCCAGCAGTTACTCGCAGGGATCGTCCCTCATTCAGTACTTC. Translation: CASSYSQGSSLIQYF.

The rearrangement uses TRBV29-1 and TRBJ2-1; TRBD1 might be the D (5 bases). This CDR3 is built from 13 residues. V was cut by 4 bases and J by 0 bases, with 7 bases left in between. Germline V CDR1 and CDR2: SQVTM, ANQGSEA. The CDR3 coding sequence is TGCAGCGTTGTCCAGGGCTCCTACAATGAGCAGTTCTTC. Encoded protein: CSVVQGSYNEQFF.

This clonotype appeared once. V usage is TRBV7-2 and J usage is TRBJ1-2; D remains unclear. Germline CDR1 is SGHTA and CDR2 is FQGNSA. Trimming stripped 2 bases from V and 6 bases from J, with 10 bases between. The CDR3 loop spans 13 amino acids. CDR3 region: CASSLRVGDGYTF. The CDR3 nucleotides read TGTGCCAGCAGCTTAAGGGTTGGGGATGGCTACACCTTC.

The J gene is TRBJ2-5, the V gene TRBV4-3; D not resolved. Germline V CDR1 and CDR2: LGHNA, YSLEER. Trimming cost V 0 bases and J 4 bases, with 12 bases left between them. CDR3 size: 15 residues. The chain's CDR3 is CASSQEVKLGETQYF. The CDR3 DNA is TGCGCCAGCAGCCAAGAGGTCAAGCTGGGAGAGACCCAGTACTTC.

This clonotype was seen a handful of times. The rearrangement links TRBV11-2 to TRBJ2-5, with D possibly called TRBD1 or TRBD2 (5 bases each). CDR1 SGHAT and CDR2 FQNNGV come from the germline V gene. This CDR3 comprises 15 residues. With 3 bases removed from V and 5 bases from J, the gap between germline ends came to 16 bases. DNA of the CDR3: TGTGCCAGCAGCTTGGGGCTAGGACGGGACGAGACCCAGTACTTC. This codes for CASSLGLGRDETQYF.

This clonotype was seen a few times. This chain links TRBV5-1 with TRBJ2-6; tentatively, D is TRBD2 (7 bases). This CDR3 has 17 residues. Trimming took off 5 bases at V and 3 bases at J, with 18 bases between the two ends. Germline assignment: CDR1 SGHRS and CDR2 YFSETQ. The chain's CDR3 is CASRQNAGAIGANVLTF. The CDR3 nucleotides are TGCGCCAGCAGACAAAATGCGGGGGCGATTGGGGCCAACGTCCTGACTTTC. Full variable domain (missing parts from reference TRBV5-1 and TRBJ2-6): KAGVTQTPRYLIKTRGQQVTLSCSPISGHRSVSWYQQTPGQGLQFLFEYFSETQRNKGNFPGRFSGRQFSNSRSEMNVSTLELGDSALYLCASRQNAGAIGANVLTFGAGSRLTVL.

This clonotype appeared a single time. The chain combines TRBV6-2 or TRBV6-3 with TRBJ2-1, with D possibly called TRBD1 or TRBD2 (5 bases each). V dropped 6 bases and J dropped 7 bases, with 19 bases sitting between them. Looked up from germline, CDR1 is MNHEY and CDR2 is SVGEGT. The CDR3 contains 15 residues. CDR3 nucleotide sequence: TGTGCCAGCAGCCCCTATGGGGGAGCCCGAAATGAGCAGTTCTTC. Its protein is CASSPYGGARNEQFF.

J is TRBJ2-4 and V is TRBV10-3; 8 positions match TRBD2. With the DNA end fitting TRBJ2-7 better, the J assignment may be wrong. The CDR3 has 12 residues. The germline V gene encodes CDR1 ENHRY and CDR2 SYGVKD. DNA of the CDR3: TGTGCCACCCACGGGGGGGACCACGAGCAGTACTTC. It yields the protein CATHGGDHEQYF.

The CDR3 DNA follows: TGCAGTGCCGAAAAATTCCCTTCCCGTTCATCTCCCTACGAGCAGTTCTTC. Translating it yields CSAEKFPSRSSPYEQFF. V and J are TRBV20-1 and TRBJ2-1; D is unresolved. V was shortened by 6 bases and J by 10 bases, with 31 bases between the two germline ends. The CDR3 is made up of 17 amino acids. The germline V gene encodes CDR1 DFQATT and CDR2 SNEGSKA (reference sequence).

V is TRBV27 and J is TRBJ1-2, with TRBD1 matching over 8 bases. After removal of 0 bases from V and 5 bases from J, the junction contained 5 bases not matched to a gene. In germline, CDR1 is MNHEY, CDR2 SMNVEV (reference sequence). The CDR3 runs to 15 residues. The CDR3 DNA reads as TGTGCCAGCAGTTTATCTCAGGGGGCGCGATATGGCTACACCTTC. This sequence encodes CASSLSQGARYGYTF.

CDR3 bases: TGCGCCAGCAGCCCGGAGAGCGGGAGACGGTACAATGAGCAGTTCTTC. Translated, it gives CASSPESGRRYNEQFF. The chain recombines TRBV5-1 with TRBJ2-1; TRBD2 matches at 8 bases. Trimming removed 4 bases from V and 4 bases from J; junction bases left unmatched: 10. The CDR3 has 16 residues. The V gene's germline CDR1 is SGHRS and CDR2 YFSETQ.